The next 16 T cell receptor beta chains were all read from a single sample in a study of T cells in Graves' hyperthyroidism and ophthalmopathy (dated by TCRdb to 2018 to 2020). Libraries were made using multiplex PCR. Sequencing used an Illumina HiSeq 2000. Amplification of TCR beta CDR3 regions was carried out from RNA transcripts. For the first round of RT-PCR on the TCR CDR3, the HTBI primer set was used together with the Qiagen OneStep RT-PCR kit. TCRdb reprocessed the public reads (quality trimming at Q25 with fastp, clone calling with MiXCR) and kept in-frame beta chains. Identical CDR3 proteins give one entry, which carries the most common genes and DNA. In this sample the table shows about 840,000 distinct CDR3 sequences, about two fifths of which occur a single time. The top ten clones comprise about 8.9% of the sample. The material sequenced was blood. These receptors originate from a man aged 18-30 years with Graves' hyperthyroidism.

The chain recombines TRBV6-5 with TRBJ1-1; 7 bases are a match to TRBD1. The V gene's germline CDR1 is MNHEY and CDR2 SVGAGI. The CDR3 length is 13 residues. V shed 0 bases and J 6 bases; nucleotides not matched to a gene: 1. CDR3 DNA sequence: TGTGCCAGCAGTTACTCGGGGACAGCTGAAGCTTTCTTT. Its translation: CASSYSGTAEAFF.

V usage is TRBV7-2 and J usage is TRBJ1-1, with 7 bases that match TRBD1. Germline V gives CDR1 SGHTA, CDR2 FQGNSA. The CDR3 is 15 residues long. The V gene end was trimmed by 8 bases and the J gene end by 1 base; junction bases not matched to a gene: 10. The CDR3 is CASLTQTGPNTEAFF. The CDR3, as DNA: TGTGCCAGCCTAACCCAGACAGGGCCGAACACTGAAGCTTTCTTT.

The gene calls are TRBV6-5 and TRBJ1-4, with a tentative D call TRBD1 (5 bases). Germline V gene data show CDR1 as MNHEY and CDR2 as SVGAGI. Trimming took off 5 bases at V and 8 bases at J, with 18 bases between the two ends. There are 15 residues in the CDR3. The CDR3 protein is CASSLTPGRGEKLFF. CDR3 DNA sequence: TGTGCCAGCAGTCTAACGCCCGGGAGGGGAGAAAAACTGTTTTTT.

This chain connects TRBV4-2 to TRBJ2-7; TRBD2 matches 7 bases. CDR1 is LGHNA and CDR2 is YNFKEQ in the germline V gene. The CDR3 length is 14 residues. The V and J ends lost 8 bases and 0 bases, in that order; junction bases with no gene match: 7. Written as DNA, the CDR3 is TGTGCCAGCTCCACTAGCGCAAGCTCCTACGAGCAGTACTTC. Translation: CASSTSASSYEQYF.

At least ten counts were recorded for this clonotype. V is TRBV7-9 and J is TRBJ1-1; D is unclear. CDR1 is SEHNR, CDR2 FQNEAQ, per germline (reference sequence). The CDR3 is made up of 12 amino acids. V was pared by 5 bases and J by 8 bases, with 12 bases between. The CDR3 nucleotides are TGTGCCAGCAGCAACACTTTTCGGGAAGCTTTCTTT. Protein sequence: CASSNTFREAFF.

This clonotype was counted only a few times. V is TRBV9 and J is TRBJ1-6; tentative D call: TRBD1 (5 bases). This CDR3 has 15 residues. Between the trimmed V and J ends, which lost 0 bases and 10 bases, there was a span of 14 bases. Germline V gene data show CDR1 as SGDLS and CDR2 as YYNGEE. CDR3 sequence: CASSVEGQGSSPLHF. The CDR3 coding sequence is TGTGCCAGCAGCGTAGAGGGGCAGGGAAGCTCACCCCTCCACTTT. Full variable domain (outside the CDR3, taken from reference TRBV9 and TRBJ1-6): DSGVTQTPKHLITATGQRVTLRCSPRSGDLSVYWYQQSLDQGLQFLIQYYNGEERAKGNILERFSAQQFPDLHSELNLSSLELGDSALYFCASSVEGQGSSPLHFGNGTRLTVT.

The chain employs TRBV2 and TRBJ1-5, with D maybe TRBD1 (5 bases). The CDR3 runs to 16 residues. Trimming removed 8 bases at V and 7 bases at J, with 24 bases between. Germline V gene lookup returns CDR1 SNHLY and CDR2 FYNNEI. CDR3 nucleotide sequence: TGTGCCAGCTCACCACAGGAGGCCCGCCTGGGACAGCCCCAGCATTTT. Its translation: CASSPQEARLGQPQHF.

A note on this clonotype: Given a much more abundant clone one base away, this may be a read error. V usage is TRBV9 and J usage is TRBJ1-2; no clear D. The V end lost 3 bases, the J end lost 2 bases, and 8 bases lay between the germline ends. Germline lookup yields CDR1 SGDLS and CDR2 YYNGEE. This CDR3 region has 13 residues. CDR3 sequence reads: CASSADKNYGYTF. CDR3 in DNA: TGTGCCAGCAGCGCCGACAAGAACTATGGCTACACCTTC.

The chain employs TRBV6-1 and TRBJ1-1, with 8 bases lining up with TRBD1. The CDR3 extends over 18 amino acids. V shed 3 bases and J 0 bases; nucleotides not matched to a gene: 12. From germline, CDR1 is MNHNS and CDR2 SASEGT. The CDR3 nucleotides are TGTGCCAGCAGTGATTTCGGACAGGGCATTTCTATGAACACTGAAGCTTTCTTT. Translating gives CASSDFGQGISMNTEAFF.

The chain is built from TRBV20-1 and TRBJ2-2; 13 positions agree with TRBD2. Germline V CDR1 and CDR2: DFQATT, SNEGSKA (reference sequence). The CDR3 runs 14 residues. The J segment lost 8 bases and the V segment lost 3 bases, leaving 3 bases of the junction unmatched. The CDR3, as DNA: TGCAGTGCTAGTCCGGGACTAGCGGGAGGGGAGCTGTTTTTT. Protein: CSASPGLAGGELFF.

This clonotype was found many times. The CDR3 DNA sequence: TGTGCCAGCAGCGTGAGCGGGACGGCTCGGGAAGGAGGCTACACCTTC. Amino acids: CASSVSGTAREGGYTF. This chain links TRBV9 with TRBJ1-2, with D possibly matching TRBD1 (5 bases). This CDR3 region has 16 residues. The germline CDR1 and CDR2 sequences are SGDLS and YYNGEE. Deletions cut 2 bases from V and 8 bases from J, with 22 bases between.

The chain joins TRBV7-2 to TRBJ2-5; 10 bases line up with TRBD2. The V gene end was trimmed by 5 bases and the J gene end by 3 bases; junction bases not matched to a gene: 9. Germline loops: CDR1 SGHTA, CDR2 FQGNSA. This CDR3 is built from 16 residues. The CDR3 DNA sequence: TGTGCCAGCAGCCTAAATCGGCTAGCGGGGGAAGAGACCCAGTACTTC. It codes for CASSLNRLAGEETQYF.

CDR3 in DNA: TGTGCCAGCAGTGCCATAACGACAGGGGGTCAGCCCCAGCATTTT. It translates to CASSAITTGGQPQHF. The chain combines TRBV6-6 with TRBJ1-5, with 9 bases fitting TRBD1. The V segment lost 5 bases and the J segment 6 bases; nucleotides outside the gene matches: 8. Germline V gene sequence: CDR1 MNHNY, CDR2 SVGAGI (reference sequence). This CDR3 region has 15 residues.

There are a few counts of this clonotype. The rearrangement joins TRBV4-1 to TRBJ1-5, with unresolved D. Trimming took 0 bases from V and 5 from J, leaving 5 bases between them. The germline gives CDR1 MGHRA, CDR2 YSYEKL. The CDR3 is made up of 13 amino acids. CDR3 in DNA: TGCGCCAGCAGCCAAGAGAACGATCAGCCCCAGCATTTT. Translation: CASSQENDQPQHF.

This clonotype has a count of ten or more. This sequence joins TRBV19 and TRBJ1-5; perhaps TRBD1 as D (5 bases). The V and J ends lost 4 bases and 6 bases respectively, with 10 bases between them. Germline CDR1 and CDR2: LNHDA and SQIVND (reference sequence). The CDR3 consists of 13 residues. The CDR3 DNA reads as TGTGCCAGTAGTACGGGGGGGACTCAGCCCCAGCATTTT. It codes for CASSTGGTQPQHF.

The sample holds many counts of this clonotype. V gene TRBV7-9 combines with J gene TRBJ1-2, with D perhaps matching TRBD1 (6 bases). In germline, CDR1 is SEHNR, CDR2 FQNEAQ (reference sequence). The CDR3 is made up of 11 amino acids. With 4 bases removed from V and 9 bases from J, the gap between germline ends came to 9 bases. CDR3 in amino acids: CASSSGVSYTF. The CDR3 DNA is TGTGCCAGCAGCTCAGGGGTTAGCTACACCTTC.